The 11 T cell receptor beta chains in this list originate from one sample, sequenced in a study of beta chain features in type 1 diabetes. These receptors are not linked to any known antigen. Study outcomes and limitations: Shorter TCRB CDR3s, moderately but significantly so, marked every one of the four CD4+ subsets in Type 1 diabetes patients.

Investigators reverse transcribed all isolated RNA, so they sequenced expressed TCRB transcripts. Method: immunoSEQ multiplex PCR; TCRdb's copy keeps in-frame clones and lacks some. The sample lists around 280,000 clones, 15% occurring once. Sequences were obtained from naive CD4+ T cells from blood. All receptors derive from a man in his late teens or twenties with type 1 diabetes.

This clone was detected a few times. This rearrangement joins TRBV4-3 to TRBJ2-7; possible D gene TRBD1, 5 bases. Germline V CDR1 and CDR2: LGHNA, YSLEER. This CDR3 comprises 16 residues. Trimming cost V 2 bases and J 4 bases, with 18 bases left between them. CDR3 in amino acids: CASSQRRGSSRYEQYF. CDR3 coding DNA: TGCGCCAGCAGCCAAAGAAGGGGTTCGTCACGATACGAGCAGTACTTC.

V usage is TRBV6-6 and J usage is TRBJ1-1; maybe TRBD1 (6 bases). Trimming shortened V by 6 bases and J by 0 bases, and 17 bases separated the two germline ends. Per germline, CDR1 MNHNY and CDR2 SVGAGI (reference sequence). This CDR3 has 16 amino acids. The CDR3 loop reads CASRSTHRAMNTEAFF. CDR3 sequence (DNA): TGTGCCAGCAGATCTACCCACAGGGCCATGAACACTGAAGCTTTCTTT.

This clone was detected a few times. The rearrangement links TRBV6-1 to TRBJ1-2; no definite D call. V was cut by 2 bases and J by 5 bases, with 6 bases left in between. The CDR3 length is 12 residues. The V gene's germline CDR1 is MNHNS and CDR2 SASEGT. The CDR3 bases are TGTGCCAGCAGTGAATGGAGATATGGCTACACCTTC. The encoded protein is CASSEWRYGYTF.

The sample holds a few counts of this clone. J is TRBJ2-7 and V is TRBV9; 8 bases agree with TRBD1. Trimming removed 0 bases from V and 2 bases from J; junction bases left unmatched: 13. Germline V CDR1 and CDR2: SGDLS, YYNGEE. The CDR3 extends over 18 amino acids. This chain's CDR3 is CASSVGTSTGEFAYEQYF. In nucleotides, the CDR3 is TGTGCCAGCAGCGTAGGTACGTCGACAGGGGAATTTGCCTACGAGCAGTACTTC.

The V call is TRBV2, the J call TRBJ2-3; TRBD1 is a possible D gene (5 bases). Germline CDR1 SNHLY, CDR2 FYNNEI. Trimming stripped 3 bases from V and 7 bases from J, with 11 bases between. The CDR3 runs to 13 residues. CDR3 in amino acids: CASSDRGKNTQYF. In nucleotides, the CDR3 is TGTGCCAGCAGTGATAGGGGAAAAAATACGCAGTATTTT.

This clone was seen only a few times. The rearrangement uses TRBV10-3 and TRBJ2-5; maybe TRBD2 (5 bases). This CDR3 has 12 amino acids. Germline values: CDR1 ENHRY, CDR2 SYGVKD. Trimming cost V 4 bases and J 5 bases, with 8 bases left between them. Here the CDR3 reads CAISGGRETQYF. The DNA of the CDR3 is TGTGCCATCAGTGGAGGGCGGGAGACCCAGTACTTC.

This rearrangement joins TRBV6-6 to TRBJ2-7; D perhaps matches TRBD2 (6 bases). The V gene's germline CDR1 is MNHNY and CDR2 SVGAGI (reference sequence). Trimming shortened V by 6 bases and J by 5 bases, and 14 bases separated the two germline ends. The CDR3 is 13 residues long. The CDR3 bases are TGTGCCAGCAGGCCTACTAGCATCCACGAGCAGTACTTC. Encoded protein: CASRPTSIHEQYF.

The table lists this clone with a few counts. This chain joins TRBV7-2 and TRBJ2-7, with 8 nucleotides matching TRBD2. Per the germline V gene, CDR1 is SGHTA and CDR2 is FQGNSA. Trimming at V came to 4 bases and at J to 4 bases, leaving 12 bases not matched to a gene. This CDR3 region has 16 residues. CDR3 nucleotide sequence: TGTGCCAGCAGCTCCTTAAGCGGGAGTACTCTTTACGAGCAGTACTTC. Residues: CASSSLSGSTLYEQYF.

As for this clone: Because the CDR3's place on the DNA is in doubt, the DNA is left out and the CDR3 is given as listed by TCRdb. The chain recombines TRBV21-1 with TRBJ2-7; no DNA check was done on the table's D call, TRBD2. TRBV21-1 is designated a pseudogene. The CDR3 length equals 15 residues, ends included. CDR3 region: CASSLVGSGSYEQYF.

This clone showed up just once. V usage is TRBV6-5 and J usage is TRBJ2-7; 10 bases are a match to TRBD2. The CDR3 runs to 14 residues. V dropped 2 bases and J dropped 5; count of bases not matched to a gene: 3. The V gene's germline CDR1 is MNHEY and CDR2 SVGAGI. In DNA, the CDR3 is TGTGCCAGCAGTTACGGGCTAGCGGGAGACGAGCAGTACTTC. Protein: CASSYGLAGDEQYF.

This clone has a handful of counts. The chain uses TRBV11-2 and TRBJ2-7, with a weak D call TRBD1 (6 bases). CDR1 and CDR2 (germline): SGHAT, FQNNGV. This CDR3 contains 14 residues. Trimming took 5 bases from V and 2 from J, leaving 13 bases between them. The CDR3 reads CASSVDSLTYEQYF. CDR3 nucleotides: TGTGCCAGCAGCGTGGACAGCTTAACCTACGAGCAGTACTTC.